This is a list of T cell receptor beta chains from one sample in a study of blood T cell repertoires in COVID-19. Measured with immunoSEQ multiplex PCR; TCRdb has only the in-frame clones, and not every one. Among fewer than 700,000 clones listed, 70% to 90% were seen once. Sequencing was carried out using peripheral blood. All receptors come from a woman aged 50 to 60 with COVID-19, enrolled during active disease. CDR3s include the opening cysteine and the closing phenylalanine or tryptophan.

v_call,cdr3_aa
TRBV4-2,CASSQFGAGAYEQYF
TRBV19,CASSSNSGANVLTF
TRBV6-6,CASKQGNNQPQHF
TRBV5-6,CASSLAGTEYNQPQHF
TRBV7-9,CASSLGQNKNTEAFF
TRBV19,CASSIAGETNEKLFF
TRBV13,CASSVTSGEQTQYF
TRBV19,CASSIGRAAGELFF
TRBV10-3,CAATGTPPYGYTF
TRBV28,CASKAGSWTEAFF
TRBV7-8,CASSWPLRSANTGELFF
TRBV3-1/TRBV3-2,CASSQRRDQPQHF
TRBV2,CASKMRGPYNEQFF
TRBV5-4,CASSSGELITEAFF
TRBV7-2,CASSFAAMPQHF
TRBV30,CAWEQGASLGYTF
TRBV6-5,CASSSGQGEYAFF
TRBV5-5,CASSLAVSSGANVLTF
TRBV19,CASSSGTGDGNTIYF
TRBV19,CASSPRDGPLSPLHF
TRBV19,CASSKAGQGYGGNTEAFF
TRBV6-5,CASSYESGVGYTF
TRBV2,CASSYSTSGGAGEQFF
TRBV28,CASSVQGEHTEAFF
TRBV19,CASSHDNSGNTIYF
TRBV24-1,CATSHPTGDGYTF
TRBV5-1,CASSFRGGPTYEQYF
TRBV19,CASSIGRGTEAFF
TRBV18,CASSPTGQGQPQHF
TRBV18,CASSHSEEGTVDLYGYTF
TRBV2,CASKADLAKNIQYF
TRBV30,CAWSGGQGAGGYTF
TRBV7-9,CASSLAGSSVNEQFF
TRBV2,CASSGNSGGYNEQFF
TRBV13,CASSGGNGELFF
TRBV30,CAWSVRESGAEKLFF
TRBV12-3/TRBV12-4,CASRKENEQFF
TRBV23-1,CASSQQNTEAFF
TRBV7-8,CASSAGSQPQHF
TRBV3-1/TRBV3-2,CASSPVARAATDTQYF